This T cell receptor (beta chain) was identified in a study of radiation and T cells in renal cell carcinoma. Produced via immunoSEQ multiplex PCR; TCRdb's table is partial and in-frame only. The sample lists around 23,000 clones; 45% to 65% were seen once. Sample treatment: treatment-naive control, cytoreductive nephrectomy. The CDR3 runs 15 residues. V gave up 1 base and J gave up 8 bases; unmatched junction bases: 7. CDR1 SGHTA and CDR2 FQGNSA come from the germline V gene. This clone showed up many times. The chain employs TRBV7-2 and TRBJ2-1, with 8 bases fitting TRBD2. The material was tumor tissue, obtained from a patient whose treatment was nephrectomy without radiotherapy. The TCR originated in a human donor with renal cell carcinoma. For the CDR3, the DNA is TGTGCCAGCAGCTTAGACGGGGGGGCCAATGATGAGCAGTTCTTC. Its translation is CASSLDGGANDEQFF. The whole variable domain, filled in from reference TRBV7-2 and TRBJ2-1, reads GAGVSQSPSNKVTEKGKDVELRCDPISGHTALYWYRQSLGQGLEFLIYFQGNSAPDKSGLPSDRFSAERTGGSVSTLTIQRTQQEDSAVYLCASSLDGGANDEQFFGPGTRLTVL.